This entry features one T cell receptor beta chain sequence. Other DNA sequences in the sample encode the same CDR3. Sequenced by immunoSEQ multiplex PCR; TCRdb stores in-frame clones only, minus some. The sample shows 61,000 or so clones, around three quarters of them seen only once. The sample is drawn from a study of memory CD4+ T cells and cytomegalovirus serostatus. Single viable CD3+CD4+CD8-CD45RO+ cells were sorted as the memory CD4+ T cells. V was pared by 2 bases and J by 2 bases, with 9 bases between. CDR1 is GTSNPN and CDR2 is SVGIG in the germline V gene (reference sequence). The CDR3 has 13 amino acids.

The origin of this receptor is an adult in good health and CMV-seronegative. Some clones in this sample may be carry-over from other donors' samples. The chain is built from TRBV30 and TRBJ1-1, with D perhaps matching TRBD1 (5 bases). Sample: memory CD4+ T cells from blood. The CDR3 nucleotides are TGTGCCTGGAGTAGGGGTGGTAACACTGAAGCTTTCTTT. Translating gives CAWSRGGNTEAFF.